This T cell receptor (beta chain) was retrieved from a study of blood T cell repertoires in COVID-19. Deletions cut 3 bases from V and 2 bases from J, with 8 bases between. From germline, CDR1 is SGHTA and CDR2 FQGNSA. This CDR3 spans 14 amino acids. Original data processing: Nucleated cell counts were estimated from reference gene primer amplification. Using immunoSEQ multiplex PCR, the repertoire was profiled, and TCRdb retains in-frame clones only, with some absent. For V, J and clone size, that table is used; D and trimming come from the DNA. The sample yields 250,000 to 350,000 clones, approximately 86% seen once.

The V and J genes are TRBV7-2 and TRBJ1-3, with D perhaps TRBD1 (5 bases). This clonotype originated in a human donor with COVID-19, enrolled during active disease. The donor label of this sample is uncertain. What was sequenced was peripheral blood. The CDR3 DNA sequence: TGTGCCAGCAGCTTTGGCAGGGCTGGAAACACCATATATTTT. This encodes CASSFGRAGNTIYF. The whole variable domain, filled in from reference TRBV7-2 and TRBJ1-3, reads GAGVSQSPSNKVTEKGKDVELRCDPISGHTALYWYRQSLGQGLEFLIYFQGNSAPDKSGLPSDRFSAERTGGSVSTLTIQRTQQEDSAVYLCASSFGRAGNTIYFGEGSWLTVV.